Reported below is one T cell receptor (beta chain). What it recognizes is unknown. Germline V gene sequence: CDR1 SNHLY, CDR2 FYNNEI. V was cut by 6 bases and J by 2 bases, with 12 bases left in between. The CDR3 runs 14 residues. TCRdb's copy holds only in-frame clones and misses some; the assay was immunoSEQ multiplex PCR. The table has around 300,000 clones, roughly 84% seen once. This record comes from a study of shared clonotypes between healthy human individuals. Overall study findings and caveats: Clonotype sharing levels among donors were expected to vary with sequencing depth.

The specimen was memory CD8+ T cells sorted from blood. Documented subset: CD45RO+ cells pooled with CCR7-negative TemRA cells. The source of this sequence is a man between 18 and 29 years old in good health. The J gene is TRBJ2-3, the V gene TRBV2; D is possibly TRBD2 (5 bases). The DNA of the CDR3 is TGTGCCAGCAGCTCTGAAGCGGCCACAGATACGCAGTATTTT. Protein: CASSSEAATDTQYF.